Detailed here is one TCR beta chain. CDR3 length: 17 amino acids. CDR1 and CDR2 (germline): MGHDK, SYGVNS. Trimming stripped 6 bases from V and 3 bases from J, with 24 bases between. Using immunoSEQ multiplex PCR, the repertoire was profiled, and TCRdb retains in-frame clones only, with some absent. Of about 69,000 clones listed, 90% to 95% were seen once; the top ten hold roughly 1.7%. The entry originates in a study of T cell clonotyping in hematopoietic cell transplantation. Material for sequencing was peripheral blood mononuclear cells. This chain uses TRBV25-1 with TRBJ2-7; D possibly corresponds to TRBD2 (6 bases). This clonotype originated in a man aged 45-60 years in good health. Some clones in this sample may be carry-over from other donors' samples. The CDR3 sequence: CASSVLPEGLCGYEQYF. The CDR3 nucleotides read TGTGCCAGCAGCGTATTACCGGAGGGACTTTGCGGCTACGAGCAGTACTTC.